This is a list of T cell receptor beta chains from one sample in a study of lymphopenia after photon versus proton radiotherapy. TCRdb's copy holds only in-frame clones and misses some; the assay was immunoSEQ multiplex PCR. The sample has about 20,000 clones; approximately 92% are singletons. The input for sequencing was peripheral blood, taken from a patient treated with photon-based radiotherapy. These receptors were obtained from a middle-aged woman with cholangiocarcinoma. Each CDR3 is given with its conserved first and last residue. D genes are given only for firm matches. Rows give clone size only sometimes, using once, few, many, or a class for an expanded clone.

J gene,V gene,D gene,clone size,CDR3 DNA,CDR3 protein
TRBJ2-5,TRBV5-1,NA,NA,TGCGCCAGCAGCCCTACAGGTAACCAAGAGACCCAGTACTTC,CASSPTGNQETQYF
TRBJ2-1,TRBV5-6,NA,NA,TGTGCCAGCAGCTGGGAGACAGGTTCGGAGGGTGAGCAGTTCTTC,CASSWETGSEGEQFF
TRBJ1-5,TRBV6-5,NA,NA,TGTGCCAGCAGGAGAGGGACGGGAGGTCAGCCCCAGCATTTT,CASRRGTGGQPQHF
TRBJ2-2,TRBV29-1,NA,NA,TGCAGCGTTCGTCAGGTCGGGGAGCTGTTTTTT,CSVRQVGELFF
TRBJ2-3,TRBV12-5,TRBD2,NA,TGTGCTAGTGGTTTGGTACTAGCGGGGGCTACAGATACGCAGTATTTT,CASGLVLAGATDTQYF
TRBJ1-2,TRBV4-3,NA,NA,TGCGCCAGCAGCCAGCTAGGGGGGGTCGGTGGCTACACCTTC,CASSQLGGVGGYTF
TRBJ2-7,TRBV5-6,TRBD2,NA,TGTGCCAGCAGCTTGTTAGAGCGGGAGTGGGATAAGCACTTC,CASSLLEREWDKHF
TRBJ1-2,TRBV7-2,NA,NA,TGTGCCAGCAGCTTAGTGCCAGGGACATCGGTTGGCTACACCTTC,CASSLVPGTSVGYTF
TRBJ2-5,TRBV7-3,TRBD2,NA,TGTGCCAGCAGCCCGGGAGGTGGGGAGACCCAGTACTTC,CASSPGGGETQYF
TRBJ1-4,TRBV6-1,TRBD1,NA,TGTGGAACCTCAGGGGGGTCACCTAATGAAAAACTGTTTTTT,CGTSGGSPNEKLFF
TRBJ2-7,TRBV15,NA,few,TGTGCCACCAGCAGAGTCAGGGGTGGGGCAGGGGTAGACGAGCAGTACTTC,CATSRVRGGAGVDEQYF
TRBJ2-1,TRBV4-3,NA,NA,TGCGCCAGCAGCCAAGACTCGGGCGGTACCTACAATGAGCAGTTCTTC,CASSQDSGGTYNEQFF
TRBJ1-3,TRBV28,NA,NA,TGTGCCAGCAGTCCGTCGGGGGGAAACACCATATATTTT,CASSPSGGNTIYF
TRBJ1-1,TRBV7-2,NA,NA,TGTGCCAGCACCCCCAGCGGCGGTCGAAGGACTGAAGCTTTCTTT,CASTPSGGRRTEAFF
TRBJ2-1,TRBV9,NA,NA,TGTGCCAGCAGCCTCACCTTACCGGGGGCCGGCGAGGACGAGCAGTTCTTC,CASSLTLPGAGEDEQFF
TRBJ2-7,TRBV2,NA,NA,TGTGCCAGCAGCGCAGAAAGGGAGCAGTACTTC,CASSAEREQYF
TRBJ1-5,TRBV7-6,NA,NA,TGTGCCAGCACCCCGGGGATCAGCAATCAGCCCCAGCATTTT,CASTPGISNQPQHF
TRBJ2-5,TRBV4-3,NA,NA,TGCGCCAGCAGCCAAGATCCGGGGGAAGAGACCCAGTACTTC,CASSQDPGEETQYF
TRBJ1-5,TRBV21-1,NA,few,TGTGCCAGCAGCAAAGTGAGAACAGGGTTTACCAATCAGCCCCAGCATTTT,CASSKVRTGFTNQPQHF
TRBJ2-5,TRBV7-2,TRBD1,NA,TGTGCCAGCAGCACATCCGGGACAGGGGAGGAGACCCAGTACTTC,CASSTSGTGEETQYF
TRBJ1-1,TRBV27,NA,NA,TGTGCCAGCAGTTTATCTCCCGGGCCTCCGAACACTGAAGCTTTCTTT,CASSLSPGPPNTEAFF
TRBJ2-3,TRBV29-1,NA,once,TGCAGCGTTGAAAACCGGGTTACTAGCACAGATACGCAGTATTTT,CSVENRVTSTDTQYF
TRBJ2-3,TRBV9,NA,NA,TGTGCCAGCAGCGTAGGGGGGACAGATACGCAGTATTTT,CASSVGGTDTQYF
TRBJ1-2,TRBV5-1,NA,NA,TGCGCCAGCAGCTTGGCCGGGCTGGAGGGCTACACCTTC,CASSLAGLEGYTF
TRBJ2-2,TRBV7-8,NA,few,TGTGCCATCCCCCGGGGGACCGGGGAGCTGTTTTTT,CAIPRGTGELFF